Below are 7 T cell receptor beta chains sequenced from a single sample in a study of T cells after yellow fever vaccination. TCRdb reprocessed the 5' RACE reads via MiXCR and lists one record per CDR3 protein. The repertoire holds around 310,000 distinct CDR3 sequences, more than 8.5% seen once, with roughly 18% in the top ten. This material consisted of PBMCs, taken on the day of the first yellow fever vaccination. All receptors derive from a man younger than 35 who received the YFV17D yellow fever vaccine.

This clonotype was found a few times. This chain uses TRBV5-4 with TRBJ2-5; 12 positions match TRBD1. The CDR3 loop spans 16 amino acids. The germline CDR1 and CDR2 sequences are SGHNT and YYREEE (reference sequence). The trim removed 0 bases at V and 5 bases at J, leaving 5 bases unmatched. The CDR3: CASSLAAGTGGETQYF. In DNA, the CDR3 is TGTGCCAGCAGCTTGGCCGCAGGGACAGGGGGCGAGACCCAGTACTTC.

In its sample, this clonotype was seen many times. This chain connects TRBV7-7 to TRBJ2-2; D is possibly TRBD2 (7 bases). The CDR3 is 17 amino acids. Looked up from germline, CDR1 is SSHAT and CDR2 is FNYEAQ (reference sequence). V lost 0 bases and J lost 4, with 15 bases in between. CDR3 loop: CASSLAPGGQSTGELFF. CDR3 sequence (DNA): TGTGCCAGCAGCTTAGCCCCCGGGGGGCAGAGCACCGGGGAGCTGTTTTTT.

The CDR3: CASSWSTDTQYF. In DNA, the CDR3 is TGTGCCAGCAGTTGGTCTACAGATACGCAGTATTTT. The V call is TRBV12-3 or TRBV12-4, the J call TRBJ2-3, with D hard to call. CDR3 length: 12 residues. Trimming cost V 4 bases and J 3 bases, with 5 bases left between them.

There are a few counts of this clonotype. The chain uses TRBV6-2 or TRBV6-3 and TRBJ1-2; D is possibly TRBD1 (5 bases). The ends were cut back, 5 bases at V and 4 bases at J, with 14 bases in the middle. The CDR3 consists of 14 residues. Germline assignment: CDR1 MNHEY and CDR2 SVGEGT. In DNA, the CDR3 is TGTGCCAGCAGTCCCCCGGGACCGCTCTATGGCTACACCTTC. This codes for CASSPPGPLYGYTF.

This clonotype has a handful of counts. The chain uses TRBV4-3 and TRBJ2-2, with a possible D match to TRBD2 (5 bases). With 3 bases removed from V and 1 base from J, the gap between germline ends came to 18 bases. There are 18 residues in the CDR3. Germline CDR1 reads LGHNA; CDR2 reads YSLEER. CDR3 in amino acids: CASSQTPVSGMNTGELFF. Here the CDR3 DNA reads TGCGCCAGCAGCCAGACCCCTGTCTCGGGAATGAACACCGGGGAGCTGTTTTTT.

CDR3 nucleotide sequence: TGCGCCAGCTCTCGACTAGCGGGGGGACACAATGAGCAGTTCTTC. Protein sequence: CASSRLAGGHNEQFF. The J gene is TRBJ2-1, the V gene TRBV5-1; 13 positions agree with TRBD2. The length of the CDR3 is 15 residues. After removal of 7 bases from V and 5 bases from J, the junction contained 6 bases not matched to a gene. Germline CDR1 is SGHRS and CDR2 is YFSETQ.

A few counts support this clonotype. The chain is built from TRBV6-2 or TRBV6-3 and TRBJ2-7, with 8 bases fitting TRBD2. The V segment lost 5 bases and the J segment 9 bases; nucleotides outside the gene matches: 6. CDR1 is MNHEY, CDR2 SVGEGT, per germline. This CDR3 contains 12 residues. The CDR3 coding sequence is TGTGCCAGCAGTCGCGGGGGGCCCTCGCAGTACGTC. As protein: CASSRGGPSQYV.